This TCR beta chain was captured by sequencing in a study of blood T cell repertoires in COVID-19 (dated by TCRdb to about 2020). With regard to the full study: The collaborator samples originated in the United States, Italy and Spain and spanned the acute and convalescent phases of COVID-19. The prospective study material was composed of cDNA or gDNA derived from T cells, B-cell-depleted T cells, or PBMCs. The dataset comprised deeply sampled blood TCRbeta repertoires from subjects exposed to, actively infected with, or recovered from COVID-19. The repertoires were released in a freely available public database meant as a resource for research on the immune response to SARS-CoV-2. The samples were drawn from two sources: the first 160 participants of the ongoing ImmuneRACE study, and about 1,300 subjects contributed by 6 global collaborators. Nearly every sample came with metadata listing a de-identified subject ID, COVID-19 status, age in years and sex. Where available, HLA class I and class II types were obtained from metadata supplied by the sample provider rather than from assay-based typing.

As concerns this clone: No antigen is known for it. Base qualities were left out, and no much larger clone turns up one base away.

One collaborating source in Seattle enrolled patients while the patients were actively infected and followed the patients over time throughout the course of disease. Whole blood was collected in K2EDTA tubes by collaborating institutions according to the institutions' own protocols. Collaborator samples were shipped for TCRbeta analysis as frozen whole blood, isolated PBMCs, or DNA extracted from either sample type. The immunoSEQ Assay, a bias-controlled multiplex PCR, was used to amplify TCRbeta CDR3 regions from genomic DNA. Processing in the source paper ran as follows. The number of nucleated cells in each sample was estimated from the amplification of reference gene primers within the assay. Sequence reads were collapsed and filtered to measure the absolute abundance of every unique TCRbeta CDR3 rearrangement. For each sample, productive Simpson clonality was calculated by taking the square root of Simpson's diversity index across productive rearrangements. TCRdb's version of the immuneACCESS table is confined to in-frame rearrangements and falls short of the full clone set. An unresolved V gene accounts for under half of the shortfall where checked; the remainder is of unknown origin. D and trimming come from the DNA, and the V and J calls and clone size come from that table. The table for this sample lists tens of thousands of clones; 75% to 85% of them were counted only once. Around 4.7% of the sample is taken by the ten largest.

Beyond this particular receptor, the publication reports: How much clinical and demographic metadata was included differed by source and by participant, and the metadata was provided uncurated.

This clonotype originated in an elderly man with COVID-19, enrolled during active disease. The sample consisted of peripheral blood.

The CDR3 in this case is CASSIQVSNQPQHF. In nucleotide form, the sequence is TGTGCCAGTAGTATACAGGTTAGCAATCAGCCCCAGCATTTT. The sequence links TRBV19 to TRBJ1-5; the D gene cannot be named for sure. Spanning cysteine to phenylalanine, the CDR3 consists of 14 amino acids. The retained sequence is limited to the CDR3, 42 bases, with the frame set at the first base. The germline V gene (reference sequence) provides CDR1 LNHDA and CDR2 SQIVND. V gives up 2 bases and J gives up 0 bases, and the segment between their germline ends measures 5 bases.